Below, one TCR beta chain is given with its context. The data are from a study of cytomegalovirus exposure and HLA in healthy donors. This CDR3 has 16 residues. Trimming cost V 6 bases and J 5 bases; bases outside gene matches: 14. CDR1 SNHLY and CDR2 FYNNEI come from the germline V gene. Primers included in the PCR were 60 Vbeta and 13 Jbeta primers. Assay used: immunoSEQ multiplex PCR; TCRdb lists only in-frame clones, some missing. The data contain about 170,000 clones, approximately 70% of them singletons. The chain links TRBV2 to TRBJ2-5; 8 bases are a match to TRBD1. The TCR comes from a woman younger than 35 in good health and CMV-seropositive. Sequencing was carried out using PBMCs. The CDR3 loop is CASREGRGLGYETQYF. The CDR3 DNA sequence: TGTGCCAGCAGGGAGGGCAGGGGGCTTGGTTATGAGACCCAGTACTTC. Looking up the rest from reference TRBV2 and TRBJ2-5 gives the full variable domain: EPEVTQTPSHQVTQMGQEVILRCVPISNHLYFYWYRQILGQKVEFLVSFYNNEISEKSEIFDDQFSVERPDGSNFTLKIRSTKLEDSAMYFCASREGRGLGYETQYFGPGTRLLVL.